This TCR beta chain was recorded in a study of CD4 and CD8 cells across lung adenocarcinoma regions. There are many counts of this clonotype. Germline V lookup: CDR1 ENHRY, CDR2 SYGVKD. The V end was cut by 3 bases, the J end by 3 bases, with 15 bases between. This CDR3 comprises 15 residues. The patients had localized lung adenocarcinoma, a non-small cell subtype. TCRdb passed the PCR reads through MiXCR, listing each CDR3 protein once. The table shows approximately 25,000 distinct CDR3 sequences, with about 50% occurring only once. The chain combines TRBV10-3 with TRBJ2-7, with TRBD1 as a possible D gene (6 bases). The TCR sequence derives from a male donor with lung adenocarcinoma. The CD4 and CD8 labels of this study may be unreliable. Sequenced: CD8+ T cells from the center of a lung tumor. DNA for the CDR3: TGTGCCATCAGTGATATTCAGGGGATAAACTACGAGCAGTACTTC. Translation: CAISDIQGINYEQYF.